Included here is one TCR beta chain sequence, with context. Many counts were recorded for this clonotype. The clone's antigen remains unknown. Per-base quality was not reported, and no clone a single base away is much larger than it. The entry originates in a study of T cells in Graves' hyperthyroidism and ophthalmopathy (dated by TCRdb to between 2017 and 2020). For the study in its entirety: Peripheral blood was collected at initial diagnosis, before any treatment. In addition, the study compared T-cell repertoires in thyroid tissue and in blood from five or six Graves' hyperthyroidism patients. For training and testing, the approximately 97 patients in the discovery cohort were randomly divided in a 7:3 ratio. The paper describes TCR Vbeta CDR3 sequencing of more than 120 peripheral blood samples, made up of 43 ophthalmopathy patients, roughly 72 hyperthyroidism patients and 17 progressor patients. A discovery cohort of about 95 patients, about 40 with Graves' ophthalmopathy and more than 55 with stable Graves' hyperthyroidism, was used to find distinguishing TCR V-J signatures. Prospective prediction of ophthalmopathy was tested in an independent validation cohort consisting of about 20 hyperthyroidism patients and approximately 16 patients who later progressed to ophthalmopathy. Following sampling, methimazole starting at 30 mg daily was given to hyperthyroidism patients, and high-dose intravenous methylprednisolone was given to ophthalmopathy patients.

The germline V gene (reference sequence) supplies CDR1 DFQATT and CDR2 SNEGSKA. Including cysteine and phenylalanine, the CDR3 has 15 amino acids. The retained sequence is limited to the CDR3, 45 bases, with the frame set at the first base. The junction shows trimming of 1 base on V and 3 bases on J, and the gene matches do not reach 8 bases of it. Stable Graves' hyperthyroidism was defined as no progression to ophthalmopathy during 18 months of follow-up. The hyperthyroidism patients were between 18 and 65 years old and newly diagnosed, with a disease duration of less than 2 months. Patients with uncontrolled infections, other autoimmune diseases, pregnancy or lactation were excluded. Clinical symptoms, serum thyroxine and TRAb, thyroid ultrasound, and orbital computed tomography formed the basis for the diagnoses. PBMCs were separated from 7.5 to 10 ml of fresh peripheral blood using Ficoll-Paque density gradient centrifugation. Trizol reagent was used to extract total RNA, and RNA quality was then checked on an Agilent 2100 Bioanalyzer.

TCR beta CDR3 regions were amplified from RNA transcripts. A first-round RT-PCR of the TCR CDR3 used the HTBI primer set with the Qiagen OneStep RT-PCR kit. Libraries were constructed in a second round of multiplex PCR, after which size selection and purification were performed. Paired-end sequencing of the libraries was performed with 100 bp reads on an Illumina HiSeq2000. Per the original workflow: Raw data were processed with SOAPnuke, discarding reads with adapters, uncalled bases, mean Phred below 15, or no exact constant-primer or identifier match. High-quality paired reads were merged using COPE v1.2.5, and each unique nucleotide sequence was defined as a clonotype. MiTCR v1.1 was used to align the clonotypes against IMGT TRBV, TRBD and TRBJ reference segments. Only V-J combinations with frequency above 0.0001, covering roughly 99% of repertoires, were analysed. The TCS score was defined as F50 (clonal expansion) divided by E x V (chaos), with BLOSUM62-based TCRdist calculated between CDR3 peptides within each V-J. Welch's t-statistics and random forest reduced around 520 V-J features to 13, which were used in a naive Bayes classifier (R e1071). TCRdb reprocessing: public reads trimmed at Q25 with fastp, clones called with MiXCR, in-frame beta chains kept. Every CDR3 protein is listed once, alongside the most common genes and DNA of its rows. These V and J calls rely on TCRdb rather than the paper's analysis. The table for this sample lists some 740,000 distinct CDR3 sequences; 14% of them were counted only once. 9.5% to 13% of the sample is in the top ten clones.

Overall study outcomes, separate from this receptor: Blood samples also contained most of the expanded thyroid clonotypes (frequency above 0.001), which suggests that blood repertoires may reflect thyroid immune responses. During validation, the model predicted progression to ophthalmopathy a median of around 7 months ahead of onset, with just under 71% sensitivity and roughly 75% specificity. Sample size was not statistically predetermined, and investigators were not blinded to group allocation. Ophthalmopathy was separated from stable hyperthyroidism by a 13 V-J signature model, with approximately 86% sensitivity and roughly 84% specificity obtained in cross-validation and 80%/75% obtained in testing.

The chain is made from TRBV20-1 and TRBJ2-5; TRBD1 aligns with 7 central bases. Input material: blood. The sequence was collected from a young woman with Graves' hyperthyroidism. In nucleotides, the sequence is TGCAGTGCTAGAGTCCAAGAGACAGGGAAAGAGACCCAGTACTTC. Its protein reads: CSARVQETGKETQYF.